These 5 T cell receptor beta chains share one sample of origin, sequenced in a study of blood T cell repertoires in COVID-19. TCRdb's table, derived via immunoSEQ multiplex PCR, lists solely in-frame clones and lacks some. The sample lists about 110,000 clones; 85% to 90% were seen once. The sequenced sample consisted of peripheral blood. These receptor sequences come from an elderly woman with acute or convalescent COVID-19.

The chain recombines TRBV6-5 with TRBJ1-2, with D uncertain. The V and J ends lost 4 bases and 1 base respectively, with 7 bases between them. The CDR3 spans 13 residues. Germline CDR1 MNHEY, CDR2 SVGAGI. The CDR3 is CASSSMNNYGYTF. CDR3 DNA: TGTGCCAGCAGTTCTATGAATAACTATGGCTACACCTTC.

J is TRBJ2-1 and V is TRBV3-1 (or the pseudogene TRBV3-2); 9 nucleotides match TRBD1. With V trimmed by 3 bases and J by 7 bases, 10 bases remained unmatched. Germline V gives CDR1 LGHDT, CDR2 YNNKEL (reference sequence). This CDR3 has 16 amino acids. The CDR3 DNA reads as TGTGCCAGCAGCCAGAACCCGGGACAGGGAATGAATGAGCAGTTCTTC. It yields the protein CASSQNPGQGMNEQFF.

This clone was observed a single time. The chain recombines TRBV5-4 with TRBJ1-4; D perhaps matches TRBD1 (5 bases). Germline V lookup: CDR1 SGHNT, CDR2 YYREEE (reference sequence). This CDR3 spans 17 amino acids. The V gene lost 0 bases and the J gene lost 0 bases, with 12 bases spanning the gap. CDR3 amino acids: CASSLGGAVATNEKLFF. CDR3 sequence (DNA): TGTGCCAGCAGCTTGGGTGGGGCAGTTGCAACTAATGAAAAACTGTTTTTT.

The chain joins TRBV2 to TRBJ1-5, with 8 positions matching TRBD1. Germline loops: CDR1 SNHLY, CDR2 FYNNEI. V shed 6 bases and J 5 bases; nucleotides not matched to a gene: 3. This CDR3 comprises 13 residues. The CDR3 sequence: CASRPTGDQPQHF. CDR3 sequence (DNA): TGTGCCAGCAGGCCGACAGGGGATCAGCCCCAGCATTTT.

The gene calls are TRBV20-1 and TRBJ2-7, with 7 positions matching TRBD1. CDR1 is DFQATT, CDR2 SNEGSKA, per germline (reference sequence). The CDR3 is 11 residues long. V lost 8 bases, J lost 7 bases, and 8 bases stayed unmatched. The CDR3 is CSSHRGREQYF. The CDR3 nucleotides read TGCAGTTCACATAGGGGGCGTGAGCAGTACTTC.